The source of this TCR beta chain is a study of T cell repertoires in cytomegalovirus infection. This CDR3 contains 14 residues. Germline CDR1 and CDR2: MNHEY and SVGAGI. Trimming took off 0 bases at V and 7 bases at J, with 9 bases between the two ends. TCRdb reanalysed the reads using MiXCR and keeps one entry per CDR3 protein. The data show 450,000 to 550,000 distinct CDR3 sequences, approximately 16% seen once. This rearrangement joins TRBV6-5 to TRBJ2-2, with D possibly TRBD2 on 5 matching bases. The receptor's source is a human donor in good health (CMV status not recorded). Some clones in this sample may be carry-over from other donors' samples. The sample consisted of CD8+ T cells from PBMCs. The CDR3 coding sequence is TGTGCCAGCAGTTACTCTGAGGGATACGGGGAGCTGTTTTTT. As protein: CASSYSEGYGELFF.